This T cell receptor beta chain was sequenced in a study of cytomegalovirus exposure and HLA in healthy donors. Produced via immunoSEQ multiplex PCR; TCRdb's table is partial and in-frame only. Counted here are around 130,000 clones, roughly 86% occurring once; the ten biggest clones make up about 3%. Per germline, CDR1 LGHNA and CDR2 YSLEER. Trimming removed 3 bases at V and 0 bases at J, with 9 bases between. The CDR3 length is 14 residues. The chain joins TRBV4-3 to TRBJ2-7, with D maybe TRBD1 (6 bases). The sequence was collected from a man aged 30 to 39 in good health and CMV-seronegative. The specimen sequenced was PBMCs. The CDR3 is CASSHWTASYEQYF. CDR3 DNA: TGCGCCAGCAGCCACTGGACAGCCTCCTACGAGCAGTACTTC.